One and the same sample provided the 22 T cell receptor beta chains below, sequenced in a study of cytomegalovirus exposure and HLA in healthy donors. The PCR was carried out with 60 Vbeta primers and 13 Jbeta primers. This table comes from immunoSEQ multiplex PCR, and its TCRdb copy is limited to in-frame clones, with some not included. This sample has roughly 110,000 clones, with more than 70% found just once. The sample comprised PBMCs. Source of these receptors: a man in his thirties or forties in good health and CMV-seronegative.

This clone was detected only once. The V gene is TRBV7-9, the J gene TRBJ2-5; 8 bases map to TRBD1. CDR1 is SEHNR, CDR2 FQNEAQ, per germline (reference sequence). This CDR3 is built from 15 residues. J gave up 1 base and V 2 bases, and 3 bases lay outside the gene matches. The CDR3 DNA reads as TGTGCCAGCAGCTTAAACGGACAGGGCCAAGAGACCCAGTACTTC. This translates into CASSLNGQGQETQYF.

The V call is TRBV7-2, the J call TRBJ2-7; TRBD1 matches at 10 bases. V was pared by 5 bases and J by 4 bases, with 8 bases of the junction left unmatched. Germline-derived CDR1 and CDR2 are SGHTA and FQGNSA. The length of the CDR3 is 15 residues. The CDR3 sequence: CASSPGGTGVYEQYF. For the CDR3, the DNA is TGTGCCAGCAGCCCAGGGGGGACAGGGGTGTACGAGCAGTACTTC.

The genes are TRBV27 and TRBJ2-2; tentatively, D is TRBD2 (5 bases). Trimming took off 5 bases at V and 2 bases at J, with 6 bases between the two ends. The germline gives CDR1 MNHEY, CDR2 SMNVEV (reference sequence). The CDR3 extends over 13 amino acids. CDR3 sequence: CASSTGNTGELFF. DNA of the CDR3: TGTGCCAGCAGTACGGGAAACACCGGGGAGCTGTTTTTT.

The chain links TRBV5-1 to TRBJ2-5, with a possible D match to TRBD1 (6 bases). V lost 0 bases and J 5 bases, leaving 17 bases between the germline ends. Germline loops: CDR1 SGHRS, CDR2 YFSETQ. CDR3 length: 16 residues. CDR3 sequence (DNA): TGCGCCAGCAGCTTGGGGACTTTGTCCCAGGGGGAGACCCAGTACTTC. Translating gives CASSLGTLSQGETQYF.

V usage is TRBV2 and J usage is TRBJ1-4, with a weak D call TRBD1 (6 bases). V lost 6 bases, J lost 7 bases, and 15 bases lay in between. This CDR3 comprises 14 residues. Germline V gene sequence: CDR1 SNHLY, CDR2 FYNNEI. The CDR3, as DNA: TGTGCCAGCAGAGTTCCAGTGACAGGTGAAAAACTGTTTTTT. Protein sequence: CASRVPVTGEKLFF.

This clone came up once. The chain carries TRBV7-2 and TRBJ2-7, with 10 positions matching TRBD2. V lost 0 bases to trimming and J lost 5 bases; unmatched junction nucleotides: 7. CDR1 and CDR2 (germline): SGHTA, FQGNSA. The length of the CDR3 is 16 residues. As DNA, the CDR3 is TGTGCCAGCAGCTTAGCGTGGCCTAGCGGGGGTGACGAGCAGTACTTC. Its translation is CASSLAWPSGGDEQYF.

CDR3 nucleotides: TGCAGCGTAGGAGGGACTAGCGGCTACGAGCAGTACTTC. The encoded protein is CSVGGTSGYEQYF. The chain joins TRBV29-1 to TRBJ2-7; 11 positions match TRBD2. The CDR3 has 13 amino acids. The germline CDR1 and CDR2 sequences are SQVTM and ANQGSEA. J was trimmed by 3 bases and V by 6 bases; bases with no gene match: 4.

This clone was counted only a few times. The chain uses TRBV5-4 and TRBJ1-3; D ambiguous. The V gene's germline CDR1 is SGHNT and CDR2 YYREEE (reference sequence). With 4 bases removed from V and 2 bases from J, the gap between germline ends came to 10 bases. The CDR3 consists of 14 residues. The CDR3 DNA reads TGTGCCAGCAGCCCGGGTCAACCTGGAAACACCATATATTTT. It encodes CASSPGQPGNTIYF.

This clone came up a few times. This chain uses TRBV10-3 with TRBJ2-1, with TRBD2 matching 13 bases. Trimming at V came to 4 bases and at J to 7 bases, leaving 7 bases not matched to a gene. Germline CDR1 reads ENHRY; CDR2 reads SYGVKD. The CDR3 loop spans 16 amino acids. The CDR3 sequence is CAISAVLAGGPNEQFF. CDR3 DNA: TGTGCCATCAGTGCCGTACTAGCGGGGGGGCCGAATGAGCAGTTCTTC.

This clone was seen a few times. The chain carries TRBV18 and TRBJ1-1; D is uncertain. The CDR3 totals 15 residues. The germline gives CDR1 KGHSH, CDR2 LQKENI. Between the trimmed V and J ends, which lost 2 bases and 1 base, there was a span of 11 bases. The CDR3 DNA is TGTGCCAGCTCACCAGCCGAGAATCGGAACACTGAAGCTTTCTTT. Translation: CASSPAENRNTEAFF.

This chain uses TRBV15 with TRBJ1-4; D unresolved. Germline loops: CDR1 LNHNV, CDR2 YYDKDF (reference sequence). The CDR3 contains 14 residues. The V end was cut by 3 bases, the J end by 0 bases, with 5 bases between. CDR3 sequence: CATSRGATNEKLFF. The CDR3 DNA follows: TGTGCCACCAGCAGGGGAGCAACTAATGAAAAACTGTTTTTT.

This chain joins TRBV15 and TRBJ2-1, with D maybe TRBD1 (6 bases). V lost 1 base and J lost 7, with 14 bases in between. CDR3 length: 15 residues. Per the germline V gene, CDR1 is LNHNV and CDR2 is YYDKDF (reference sequence). DNA of the CDR3: TGTGCCACCAGCAGAGTAGTGGGGGCGGGTAATGAGCAGTTCTTC. Translation: CATSRVVGAGNEQFF.

Only a few counts were recorded for this clone. V usage is TRBV5-1 and J usage is TRBJ2-1, with D tentatively TRBD2 (6 bases). The CDR3 covers 13 residues. The germline CDR1 and CDR2 sequences are SGHRS and YFSETQ. V lost 5 bases and J lost 5, with 11 bases in between. For the CDR3, the DNA is TGCGCCAGCAGGGGCGGGGCTGACAATGAGCAGTTCTTC. Amino acids: CASRGGADNEQFF.

The chain links TRBV6-5 to TRBJ2-7, with unresolved D. This CDR3 spans 15 amino acids. Germline V gene sequence: CDR1 MNHEY, CDR2 SVGAGI. The V end lost 0 bases, the J end lost 2 bases, and 11 bases lay between the germline ends. Written as DNA, the CDR3 is TGTGCCAGCAGTTACTCGGTTGCCGGAGCCTACGAGCAGTACTTC. Translated, it gives CASSYSVAGAYEQYF.

This rearrangement joins TRBV19 to TRBJ1-1; D may be TRBD1 (6 bases). The CDR3 has 13 amino acids. Trimming took off 6 bases at V and 0 bases at J, with 8 bases between the two ends. Looked up from germline, CDR1 is LNHDA and CDR2 is SQIVND (reference sequence). The CDR3 bases are TGTGCCAGTAGCCAGGGGATGAACACTGAAGCTTTCTTT. Its protein is CASSQGMNTEAFF.

The genes are TRBV4-1 and TRBJ2-1, with 11 bases matching TRBD2. This CDR3 is 17 amino acids long. V lost 4 bases and J lost 8; bases outside the gene matches: 13. Germline V CDR1 and CDR2: MGHRA, YSYEKL. The CDR3 DNA reads as TGCGCCAGCAGCCGCCGGGGTAGCGGGGGGGCAGGGGATGAGCAGTTCTTC. It yields the protein CASSRRGSGGAGDEQFF.

J is TRBJ2-7 and V is TRBV11-3; 8 bases match TRBD1. V lost 4 bases to trimming and J lost 6 bases; unmatched junction nucleotides: 8. Germline lookup yields CDR1 SGHNT and CDR2 YENEEA. The CDR3 consists of 14 residues. This chain's CDR3 is CASSSPGTGGEQYF. In DNA, the CDR3 is TGTGCCAGCAGCTCCCCCGGGACAGGTGGCGAGCAGTACTTC.

This sequence joins TRBV5-6 and TRBJ2-5, with D possibly matching TRBD1 (6 bases). V lost 5 bases to trimming and J lost 8 bases, with 22 bases between them. This CDR3 region has 15 residues. Germline CDR1 reads SGHDT; CDR2 reads YYEEEE. The CDR3, as DNA: TGTGCCAGCAGTTTCTACACTACAGGGATTGATACCCAGTACTTC. Protein product: CASSFYTTGIDTQYF.

This clone was seen a few times. The V gene is TRBV6-5, the J gene TRBJ2-7; D is perhaps TRBD1 (6 bases). Germline V gene lookup returns CDR1 MNHEY and CDR2 SVGAGI. This CDR3 is 15 amino acids long. The V and J ends lost 0 bases and 2 bases respectively, with 11 bases between them. Here the CDR3 reads CASSYSLDSAYEQYF. As DNA, the CDR3 is TGTGCCAGCAGTTACTCCCTGGACAGCGCCTACGAGCAGTACTTC.

This clone was seen more than once but under ten times. The chain recombines TRBV6-1 with TRBJ1-1; D perhaps matches TRBD1 (5 bases). Trimming shortened V by 1 base and J by 11 bases, and 14 bases separated the two germline ends. This CDR3 comprises 13 residues. Germline CDR1 and CDR2: MNHNS and SASEGT. The CDR3 is CASSEGGDFGAFF. In nucleotides, the CDR3 is TGTGCCAGCAGTGAAGGAGGGGACTTCGGGGCTTTCTTT.

The chain couples TRBV9 to TRBJ2-7; perhaps TRBD1 as D (6 bases). V was cut by 0 bases and J by 6 bases, with 13 bases left in between. The CDR3 covers 14 residues. CDR1 and CDR2 from the germline V gene are SGDLS and YYNGEE. The CDR3 here is CASSVAQGTGEQYF. CDR3 nucleotides: TGTGCCAGCAGCGTAGCCCAGGGGACGGGCGAGCAGTACTTC.

This clone was recorded a few times. In the same sample, other DNA sequences code for this CDR3. This sequence joins TRBV9 and TRBJ2-3; D is undetermined. The CDR3 length is 14 residues. Trimming cost V 0 bases and J 0 bases, with 5 bases left between them. From germline, CDR1 is SGDLS and CDR2 YYNGEE. The CDR3 DNA reads TGTGCCAGCAGCGTAGGTCCTAGCACAGATACGCAGTATTTT. Translation: CASSVGPSTDTQYF.